One sample yielded the 11 T cell receptor beta chains listed below, sequenced in a study of neurological immune-mediated disorders. As for time point: longitudinal time-point 1 (baseline). MiXCR, run by TCRdb on the 5' RACE reads, gives a single entry per CDR3 protein. Among some 49,000 distinct CDR3 sequences listed, 8% to 10% were seen once. Material for sequencing was PBMCs. The source is a woman between 35 and 50 years old in good health.

This clonotype was detected many times. J is TRBJ1-5 and V is TRBV7-8; D is undetermined. Trimming removed 3 bases at V and 1 base at J, with 10 bases between. Per germline, CDR1 SGHVS and CDR2 FQNEAQ. This CDR3 has 15 residues. CDR3: CASSLTRFSNQPQHF. Here the CDR3 DNA reads TGTGCCAGCAGCTTGACACGATTCAGCAATCAGCCCCAGCATTTT.

Remarks on this clonotype: Germline is not matched at one junction end, which may reflect a read error. This chain links TRBV5-6 with TRBJ2-7, with D maybe TRBD1 (6 bases). There are 14 residues in the CDR3. CDR1 and CDR2 from the germline V gene are SGHDT and YYEEEE. This CDR3 reads CTSSLAGTTYEQYF. In DNA form, the CDR3 reads TGTACCAGCAGCTTGGCCGGGACAACCTACGAGCAGTACTTC.

This clonotype was found many times. The V gene is TRBV7-9, the J gene TRBJ2-1, with D perhaps assigned TRBD1 or TRBD2 (5 bases each). Germline V gene sequence: CDR1 SEHNR, CDR2 FQNEAQ (reference sequence). Trimming removed 3 bases at V and 6 bases at J, with 15 bases between. CDR3 length: 15 amino acids. In nucleotides, the CDR3 is TGTGCCAGCAGCTTTCAGGGTCGGGGTCGCAATGAGCAGTTCTTC. Its protein is CASSFQGRGRNEQFF.

The gene calls are TRBV5-1 and TRBJ1-1; D might be TRBD1 (6 bases). The germline V and J ends were trimmed by 7 bases and 5 bases, with 15 bases remaining between them. Per germline, CDR1 SGHRS and CDR2 YFSETQ. The CDR3 runs 13 residues. The CDR3 is CASGGGHPTEAFF. In DNA, the CDR3 is TGCGCCAGCGGGGGGGGACATCCAACTGAAGCTTTCTTT.

This chain joins TRBV18 and TRBJ1-5, with D unclear. The CDR3 contains 12 residues. CDR1 is KGHSH, CDR2 LQKENI, per germline. Trimming cost V 0 bases and J 7 bases, with 4 bases left between them. CDR3 coding DNA: TGTGCCAGCTCACCACCCTCCCAGCCCCAGCATTTT. Its protein is CASSPPSQPQHF. Full variable domain (outside the CDR3, taken from reference TRBV18 and TRBJ1-5): NAGVMQNPRHLVRRRGQEARLRCSPMKGHSHVYWYRQLPEEGLKFMVYLQKENIIDESGMPKERFSAEFPKEGPSILRIQQVVRGDSAAYFCASSPPSQPQHFGDGTRLSIL.

This clonotype was counted ten times or more. The chain is built from TRBV24-1 and TRBJ1-2; D may be TRBD1 (5 bases). The CDR3 is 12 residues long. V was cut by 2 bases and J by 6 bases, with 6 bases left in between. The germline CDR1 and CDR2 sequences are KGHDR and SFDVKD. Written as DNA, the CDR3 is TGTGCCACCAGTGATTCGGGGGATGGCTACACCTTC. Protein sequence: CATSDSGDGYTF.

The table lists this clonotype with many counts. This chain uses TRBV12-3 or TRBV12-4 with TRBJ1-6, with a tentative D call TRBD1 (5 bases). V was trimmed by 0 bases and J by 9 bases, leaving 24 bases between them. This CDR3 spans 19 amino acids. CDR3 in DNA: TGTGCCAGCAGTTTAGCGGGGCCCCAATCGCCTAAATTGAGTTCACCCCTCCACTTT. Translated, it gives CASSLAGPQSPKLSSPLHF.

This chain connects TRBV29-1 to TRBJ1-2; 9 bases match TRBD1. This CDR3 spans 17 amino acids. The germline V gene has CDR1 SQVTM and CDR2 ANQGSEA. V trimming: 5 bases; J trimming: 7 bases; junction bases outside the gene matches: 20. The CDR3 loop is CSVTPWGQGFQKGGYTF. The CDR3 coding sequence is TGCAGCGTTACACCTTGGGGACAGGGATTTCAGAAAGGTGGCTACACCTTC.

In this sample, this clonotype turned up once. The chain employs TRBV5-1 and TRBJ2-3; perhaps TRBD1 as D (5 bases). Trimming removed 0 bases at V and 4 bases at J, with 12 bases between. The CDR3 contains 15 residues. The V gene's germline CDR1 is SGHRS and CDR2 YFSETQ. CDR3 loop: CASSLDGARADTQYF. CDR3 in DNA: TGCGCCAGCAGCTTGGATGGGGCCCGAGCAGATACGCAGTATTTT.

As regards this clonotype: A single base separates this from a much larger clone, so it may be a read error. This rearrangement joins TRBV4-3 to TRBJ2-3; no clear D. The CDR3 spans 13 residues. Germline loops: CDR1 LGHNA, CDR2 YSLEER. CDR3: CASSQRVTDTRYF. The CDR3 DNA follows: TGCGCCAGCAGCCAAAGGGTAACAGATACGCGGTATTTT.

This clonotype appeared many times. The chain employs TRBV5-1 and TRBJ2-1, with D unclear. The ends were cut back, 4 bases at V and 8 bases at J, with 16 bases in the middle. This CDR3 spans 14 amino acids. CDR1 and CDR2 from the germline V gene are SGHRS and YFSETQ. The CDR3 DNA reads as TGCGCCAGCAGCCCACGACCGCCCCTTCATGAGCAGTTCTTC. It translates to CASSPRPPLHEQFF.